This T cell receptor beta chain was sequenced in a study of T cells in Graves' hyperthyroidism and ophthalmopathy. Study in general: Sampling of peripheral blood happened at initial diagnosis, prior to any treatment.

From RNA transcripts, TCR beta CDR3 regions were amplified. With the HTBI primer set, the TCR CDR3 went through a first round of RT-PCR. A single record per CDR3 protein comes from TCRdb applying MiXCR to the multiplex PCR reads. The sample lists around 430,000 distinct CDR3 sequences, 15% occurring once. V shed 5 bases and J 6 bases; nucleotides not matched to a gene: 5. CDR1 is MNHNS, CDR2 SASEGT, per germline. This CDR3 contains 14 residues. This clonotype was recorded a few times. Sequences were obtained from blood. This TCR derives from a woman aged 25-40 years with Graves' hyperthyroidism. J is TRBJ2-2 and V is TRBV6-1, with TRBD2 identical over 8 bases. The CDR3 bases are TGTGCCAGCAGTCATACTAGCGGCCCCGGGGAGCTGTTTTTT. Its translation is CASSHTSGPGELFF.